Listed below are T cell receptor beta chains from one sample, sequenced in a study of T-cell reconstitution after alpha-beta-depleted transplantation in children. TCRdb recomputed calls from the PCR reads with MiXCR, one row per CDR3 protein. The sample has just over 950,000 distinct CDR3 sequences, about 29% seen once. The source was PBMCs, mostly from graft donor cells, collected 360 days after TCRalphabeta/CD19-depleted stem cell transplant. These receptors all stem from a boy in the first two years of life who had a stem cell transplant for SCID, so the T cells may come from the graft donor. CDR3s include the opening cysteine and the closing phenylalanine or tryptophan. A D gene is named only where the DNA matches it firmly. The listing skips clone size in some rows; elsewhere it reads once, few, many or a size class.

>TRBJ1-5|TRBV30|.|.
CAWSVGLANQPQHF
TGTGCCTGGAGTGTAGGTCTGGCAAATCAGCCCCAGCATTTT
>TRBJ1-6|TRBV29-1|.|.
CSVPPYGDSSPLHF
TGCAGCGTTCCCCCCTACGGAGACAGTTCACCCCTCCACTTT
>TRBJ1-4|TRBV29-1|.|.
CSVKDTANEKLFF
TGCAGCGTTAAGGACACGGCTAATGAAAAACTGTTTTTT
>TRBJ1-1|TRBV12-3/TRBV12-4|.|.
CASSPTGFPEAFF
TGTGCCAGCAGTCCCACAGGGTTCCCCGAAGCTTTCTTT
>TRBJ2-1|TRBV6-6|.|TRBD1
CASIASAQGKQFF
TGTGCCAGCATCGCCTCGGCACAGGGGAAACAGTTCTTC
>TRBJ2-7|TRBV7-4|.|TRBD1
CGGTGGSHEQYF
TGTGGAGGGACAGGGGGCTCTCACGAGCAGTACTTC
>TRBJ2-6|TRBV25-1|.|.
CASSARGTGANVLTF
TGTGCCAGCAGTGCAAGGGGAACTGGGGCCAACGTCCTGACTTTC
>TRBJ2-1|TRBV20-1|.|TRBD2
CSASRRTSANEQFF
TGCAGTGCTTCCCGCAGGACTAGCGCCAATGAGCAGTTCTTC
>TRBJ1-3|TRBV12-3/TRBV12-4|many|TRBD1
CASSLTGAGNTIYF
TGTGCCAGCAGCCTTACAGGGGCTGGAAACACCATATATTTT
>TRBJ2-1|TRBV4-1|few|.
CASSPKWDSYVFNEQFF
TGCGCCAGCAGCCCCAAATGGGACTCCTACGTTTTCAATGAGCAGTTCTTC
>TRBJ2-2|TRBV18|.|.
CASSPYRRNTGELFF
TGTGCCAGCTCACCATATCGGAGGAACACCGGGGAGCTGTTTTTT
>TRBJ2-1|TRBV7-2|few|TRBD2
CASSLTGTSSYNEQFF
TGTGCCAGCAGCCTGACTGGGACTAGCTCCTACAATGAGCAGTTCTTC
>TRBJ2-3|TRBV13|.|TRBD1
CASSSLGDRGPDTQYF
TGTGCCAGCAGCTCCCTTGGGGACAGGGGGCCAGATACGCAGTATTTT
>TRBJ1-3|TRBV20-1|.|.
CSATKSSSGNTIYF
TGCAGTGCGACTAAGTCAAGCTCTGGAAACACCATATATTTT
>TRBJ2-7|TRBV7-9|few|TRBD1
CASSLDRGWRYEQYF
TGTGCCAGCAGCCTCGACAGGGGGTGGAGATACGAGCAGTACTTC
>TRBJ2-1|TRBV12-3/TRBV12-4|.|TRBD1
CASSLKTGTYNEQFF
TGTGCCAGCAGTTTGAAGACAGGGACATACAATGAGCAGTTCTTC
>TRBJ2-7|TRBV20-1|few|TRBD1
CSAMSGTGGYEQYF
TGCAGTGCTATGTCCGGGACAGGGGGCTACGAGCAGTACTTC
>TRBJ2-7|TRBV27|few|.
CASTPLIFAYYEQYF
TGTGCCAGCACACCATTAATCTTCGCTTACTACGAGCAGTACTTC
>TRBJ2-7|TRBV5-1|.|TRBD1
CASSLAAGTGLQGAYEQYF
TGCGCCAGCAGCTTGGCGGCCGGGACAGGGCTACAAGGAGCCTACGAGCAGTACTTC
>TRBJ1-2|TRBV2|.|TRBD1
CASSDRANYGYTF
TGTGCCAGCTCTGACAGGGCAAACTATGGCTACACCTTC